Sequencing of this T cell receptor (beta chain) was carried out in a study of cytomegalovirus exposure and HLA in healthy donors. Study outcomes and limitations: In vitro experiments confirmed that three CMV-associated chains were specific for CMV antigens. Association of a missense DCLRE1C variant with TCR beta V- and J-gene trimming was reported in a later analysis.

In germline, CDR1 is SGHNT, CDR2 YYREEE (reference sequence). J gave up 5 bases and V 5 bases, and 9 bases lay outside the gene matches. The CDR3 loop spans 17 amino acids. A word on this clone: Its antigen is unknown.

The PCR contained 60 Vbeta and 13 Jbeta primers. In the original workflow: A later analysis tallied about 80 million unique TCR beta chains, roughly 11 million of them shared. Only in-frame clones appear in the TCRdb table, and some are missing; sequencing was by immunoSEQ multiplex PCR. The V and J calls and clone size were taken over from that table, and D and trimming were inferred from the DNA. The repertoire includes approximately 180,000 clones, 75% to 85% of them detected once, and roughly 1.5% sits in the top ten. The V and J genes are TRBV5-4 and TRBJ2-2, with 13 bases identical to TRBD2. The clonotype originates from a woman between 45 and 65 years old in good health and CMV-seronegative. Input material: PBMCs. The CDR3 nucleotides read TGTGCCAGCAGTCGAGGGACTAGCGGGGACGAGACCGGGGAGCTGTTTTTT. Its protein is CASSRGTSGDETGELFF.